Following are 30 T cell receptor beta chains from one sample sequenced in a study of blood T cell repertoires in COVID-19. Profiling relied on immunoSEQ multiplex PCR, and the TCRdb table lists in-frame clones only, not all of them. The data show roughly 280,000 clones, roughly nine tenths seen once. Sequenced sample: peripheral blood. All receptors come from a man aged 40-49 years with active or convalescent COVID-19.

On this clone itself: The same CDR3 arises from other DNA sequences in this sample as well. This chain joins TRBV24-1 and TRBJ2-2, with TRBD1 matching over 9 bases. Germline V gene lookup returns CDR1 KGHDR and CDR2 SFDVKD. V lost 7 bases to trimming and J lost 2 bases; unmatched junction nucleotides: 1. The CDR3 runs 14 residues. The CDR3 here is CATRGQGNTGELFF. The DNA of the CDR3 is TGTGCCACCAGGGGACAGGGCAACACCGGGGAGCTGTTTTTT.

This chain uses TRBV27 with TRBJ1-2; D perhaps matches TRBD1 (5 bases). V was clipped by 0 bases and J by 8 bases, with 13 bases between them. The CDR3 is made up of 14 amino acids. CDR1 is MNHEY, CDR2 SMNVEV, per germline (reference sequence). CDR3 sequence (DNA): TGTGCCAGCAGTTTATCTGACAGCCCTCAGGGCTACACCTTC. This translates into CASSLSDSPQGYTF.

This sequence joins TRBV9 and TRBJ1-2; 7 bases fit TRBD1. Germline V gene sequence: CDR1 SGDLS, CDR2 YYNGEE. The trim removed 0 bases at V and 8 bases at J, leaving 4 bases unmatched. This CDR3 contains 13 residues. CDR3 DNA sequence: TGTGCCAGCAGCGTAGTAAGAGGGGGCGGCTACACCTTC. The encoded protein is CASSVVRGGGYTF.

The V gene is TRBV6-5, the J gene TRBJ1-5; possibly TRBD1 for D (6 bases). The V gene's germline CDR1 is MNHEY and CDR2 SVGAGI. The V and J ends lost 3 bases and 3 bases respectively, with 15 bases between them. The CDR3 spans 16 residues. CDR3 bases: TGTGCCAGCAGTTATGGGGGGGCGGGGGACAATCAGCCCCAGCATTTT. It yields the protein CASSYGGAGDNQPQHF.

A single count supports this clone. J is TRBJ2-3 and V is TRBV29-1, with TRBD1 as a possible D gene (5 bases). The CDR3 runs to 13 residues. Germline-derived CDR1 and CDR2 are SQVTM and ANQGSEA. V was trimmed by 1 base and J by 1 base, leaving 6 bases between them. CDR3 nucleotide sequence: TGCAGCGTTGAAGGGGGCGGCACAGATACGCAGTATTTT. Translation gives CSVEGGGTDTQYF.

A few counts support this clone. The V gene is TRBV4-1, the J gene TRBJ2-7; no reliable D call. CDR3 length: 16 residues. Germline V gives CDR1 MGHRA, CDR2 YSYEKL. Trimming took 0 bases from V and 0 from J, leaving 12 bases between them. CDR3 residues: CASSQDHGGSSYEQYF. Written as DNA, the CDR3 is TGCGCCAGCAGCCAAGATCACGGCGGCAGCTCCTACGAGCAGTACTTC.

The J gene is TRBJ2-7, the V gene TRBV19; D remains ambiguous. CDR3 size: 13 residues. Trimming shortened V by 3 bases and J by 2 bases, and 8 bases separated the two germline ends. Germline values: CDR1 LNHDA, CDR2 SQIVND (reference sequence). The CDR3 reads CASSIVVAYEQYF. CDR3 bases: TGTGCCAGTAGTATCGTAGTTGCCTACGAGCAGTACTTC.

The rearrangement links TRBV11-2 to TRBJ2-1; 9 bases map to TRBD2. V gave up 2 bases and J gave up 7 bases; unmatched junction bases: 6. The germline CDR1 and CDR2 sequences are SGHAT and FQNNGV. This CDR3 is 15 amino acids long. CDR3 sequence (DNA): TGTGCCAGCAGCTTATTCGCTAGCGGGAAGAATGAGCAGTTCTTC. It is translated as CASSLFASGKNEQFF.

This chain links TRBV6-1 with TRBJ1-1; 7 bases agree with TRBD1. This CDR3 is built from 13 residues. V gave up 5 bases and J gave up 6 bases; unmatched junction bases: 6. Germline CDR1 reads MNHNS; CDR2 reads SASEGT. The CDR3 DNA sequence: TGTGCCAGCAGTCCCCTGACAGGGTCTGAAGCTTTCTTT. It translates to CASSPLTGSEAFF.

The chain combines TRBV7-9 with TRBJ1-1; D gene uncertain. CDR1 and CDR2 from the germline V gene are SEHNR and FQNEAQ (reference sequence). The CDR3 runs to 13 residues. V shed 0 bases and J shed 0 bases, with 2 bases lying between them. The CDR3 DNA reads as TGTGCCAGCAGCTTAGCCATGAACACTGAAGCTTTCTTT. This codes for CASSLAMNTEAFF.

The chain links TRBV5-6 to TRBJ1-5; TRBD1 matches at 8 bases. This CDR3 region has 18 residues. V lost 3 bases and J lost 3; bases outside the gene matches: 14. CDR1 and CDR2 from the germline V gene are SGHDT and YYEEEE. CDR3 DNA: TGTGCCAGCAGCTCCGTTCGACAGGGGTCCCTCTTCAATCAGCCCCAGCATTTT. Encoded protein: CASSSVRQGSLFNQPQHF.

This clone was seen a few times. CDR3 protein: CASSDRHLYGYTF. The CDR3 region has the DNA TGTGCCAGCAGTGATCGACACCTCTATGGCTACACCTTC. The chain uses TRBV2 and TRBJ1-2, with no clear D. The germline gives CDR1 SNHLY, CDR2 FYNNEI. The length of the CDR3 is 13 residues. Between the trimmed V and J ends, which lost 3 bases and 4 bases, there was a span of 9 bases. Complete variable domain (other parts from reference TRBV2 and TRBJ1-2): EPEVTQTPSHQVTQMGQEVILRCVPISNHLYFYWYRQILGQKVEFLVSFYNNEISEKSEIFDDQFSVERPDGSNFTLKIRSTKLEDSAMYFCASSDRHLYGYTFGSGTRLTVV.

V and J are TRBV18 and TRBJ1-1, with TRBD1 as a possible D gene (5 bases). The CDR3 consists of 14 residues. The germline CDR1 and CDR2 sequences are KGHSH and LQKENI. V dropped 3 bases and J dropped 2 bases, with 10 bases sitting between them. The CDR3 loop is CASSPRQGNTEAFF. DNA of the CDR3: TGTGCCAGCTCACCCCGGCAGGGTAACACTGAAGCTTTCTTT. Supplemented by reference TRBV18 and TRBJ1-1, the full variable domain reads NAGVMQNPRHLVRRRGQEARLRCSPMKGHSHVYWYRQLPEEGLKFMVYLQKENIIDESGMPKERFSAEFPKEGPSILRIQQVVRGDSAAYFCASSPRQGNTEAFFGQGTRLTVV.

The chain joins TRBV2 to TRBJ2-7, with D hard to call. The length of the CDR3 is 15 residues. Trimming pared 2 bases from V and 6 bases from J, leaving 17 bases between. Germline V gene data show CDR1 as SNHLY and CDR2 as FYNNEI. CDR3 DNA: TGTGCCAGCAGTGAAATAGACACAGCTACGTTCGAGCAGTACTTC. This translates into CASSEIDTATFEQYF.

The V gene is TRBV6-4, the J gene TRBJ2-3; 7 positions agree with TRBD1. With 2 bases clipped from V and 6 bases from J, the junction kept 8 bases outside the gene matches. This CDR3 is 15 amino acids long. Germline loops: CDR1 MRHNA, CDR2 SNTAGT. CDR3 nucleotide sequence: TGTGCCAGCAGTGACAGGGGGCGACTAAGCGATACGCAGTATTTT. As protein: CASSDRGRLSDTQYF.

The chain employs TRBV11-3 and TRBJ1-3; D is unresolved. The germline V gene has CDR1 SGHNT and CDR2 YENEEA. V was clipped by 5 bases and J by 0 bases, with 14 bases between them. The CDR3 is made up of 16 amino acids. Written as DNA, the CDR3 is TGTGCCAGCAGCGGTAGAGACTTCAACTCTGGAAACACCATATATTTT. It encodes CASSGRDFNSGNTIYF.

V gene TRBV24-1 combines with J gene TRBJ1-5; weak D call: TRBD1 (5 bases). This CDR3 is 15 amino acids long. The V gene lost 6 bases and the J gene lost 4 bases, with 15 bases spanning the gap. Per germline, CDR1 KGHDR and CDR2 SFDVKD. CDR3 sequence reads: CATSRGSGPNQPQHF. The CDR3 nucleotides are TGTGCCACCAGTCGAGGTTCAGGGCCGAATCAGCCCCAGCATTTT.

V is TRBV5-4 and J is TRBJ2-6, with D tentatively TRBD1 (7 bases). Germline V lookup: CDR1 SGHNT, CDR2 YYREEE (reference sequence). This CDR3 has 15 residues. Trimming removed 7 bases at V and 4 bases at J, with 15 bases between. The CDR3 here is CASAWRGPGANVLTF. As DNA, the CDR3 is TGTGCCAGCGCTTGGAGGGGGCCCGGGGCCAACGTCCTGACTTTC.

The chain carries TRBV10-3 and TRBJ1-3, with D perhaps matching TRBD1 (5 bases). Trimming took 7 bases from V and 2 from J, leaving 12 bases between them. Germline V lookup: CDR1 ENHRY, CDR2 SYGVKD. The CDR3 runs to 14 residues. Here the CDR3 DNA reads TGTGCCATCACCTCAGGGCTTGCTGGAAACACCATATATTTT. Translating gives CAITSGLAGNTIYF.

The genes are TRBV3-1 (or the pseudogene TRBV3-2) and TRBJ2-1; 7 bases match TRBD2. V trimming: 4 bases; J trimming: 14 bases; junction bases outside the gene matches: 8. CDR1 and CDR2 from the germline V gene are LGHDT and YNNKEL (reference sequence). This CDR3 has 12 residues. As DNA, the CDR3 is TGTGCCAGCAGCCTTCGCTCAGGGAGGGAGTTCTTC. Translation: CASSLRSGREFF.

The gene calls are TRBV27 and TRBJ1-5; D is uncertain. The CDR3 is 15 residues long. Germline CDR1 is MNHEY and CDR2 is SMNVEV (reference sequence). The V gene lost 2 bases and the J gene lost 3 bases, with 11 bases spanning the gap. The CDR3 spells CASSLDGSNNQPQHF. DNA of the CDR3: TGTGCCAGCAGTTTAGACGGGTCCAACAATCAGCCCCAGCATTTT.

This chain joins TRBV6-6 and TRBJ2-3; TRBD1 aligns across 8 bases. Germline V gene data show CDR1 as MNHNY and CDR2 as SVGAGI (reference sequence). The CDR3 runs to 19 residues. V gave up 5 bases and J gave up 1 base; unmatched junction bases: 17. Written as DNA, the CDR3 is TGTGCCAGCAGTCGAATCGGGACAGGTAGAAATACGGGCACAGATACGCAGTATTTT. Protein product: CASSRIGTGRNTGTDTQYF.

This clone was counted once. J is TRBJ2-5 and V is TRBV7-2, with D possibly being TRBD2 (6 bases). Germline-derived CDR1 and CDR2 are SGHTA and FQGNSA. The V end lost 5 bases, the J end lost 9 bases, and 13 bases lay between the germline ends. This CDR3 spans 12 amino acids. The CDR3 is CASSAGTNAQYF. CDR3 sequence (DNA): TGTGCCAGCAGCGCGGGGACCAACGCCCAGTACTTC.

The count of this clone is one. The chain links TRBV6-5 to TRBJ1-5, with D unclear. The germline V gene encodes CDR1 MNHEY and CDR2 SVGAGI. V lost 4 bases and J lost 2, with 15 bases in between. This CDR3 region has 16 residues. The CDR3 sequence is CASSSASGRRNQPQHF. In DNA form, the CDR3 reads TGTGCCAGCAGTTCCGCGTCTGGGAGGCGCAATCAGCCCCAGCATTTT.

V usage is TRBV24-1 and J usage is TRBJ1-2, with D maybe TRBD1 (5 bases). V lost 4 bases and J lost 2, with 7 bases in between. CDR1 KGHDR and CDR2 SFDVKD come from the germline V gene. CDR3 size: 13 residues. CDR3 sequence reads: CATSESGNYGYTF. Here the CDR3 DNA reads TGTGCCACCAGTGAATCAGGGAACTATGGCTACACCTTC.

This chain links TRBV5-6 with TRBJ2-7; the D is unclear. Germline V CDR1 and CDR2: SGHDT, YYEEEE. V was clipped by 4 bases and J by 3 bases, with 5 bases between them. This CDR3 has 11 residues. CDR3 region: CASSHSYEQYF. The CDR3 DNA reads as TGTGCCAGCAGCCACAGCTACGAGCAGTACTTC. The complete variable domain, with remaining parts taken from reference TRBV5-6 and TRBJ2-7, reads DAGVTQSPTHLIKTRGQQVTLRCSPKSGHDTVSWYQQALGQGPQFIFQYYEEEERQRGNFPDRFSGHQFPNYSSELNVNALLLGDSALYLCASSHSYEQYFGPGTRLTVT.

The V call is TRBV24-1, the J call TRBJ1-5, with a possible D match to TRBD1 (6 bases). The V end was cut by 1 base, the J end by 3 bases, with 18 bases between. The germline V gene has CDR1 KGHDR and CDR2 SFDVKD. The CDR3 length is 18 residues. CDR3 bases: TGTGCCACCAGTGATTTTTGCCGGGGGGGGGCCCACAATCAGCCCCAGCATTTT. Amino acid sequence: CATSDFCRGGAHNQPQHF.

The CDR3 region has the DNA TGTGCCAATGGACGAGGGACAGGCACTGAAGCTTTCTTT. It encodes CANGRGTGTEAFF. The chain uses TRBV12-3 or TRBV12-4 and TRBJ1-1; 8 bases line up with TRBD1. Unmatched junction bases numbered 8, after V lost 10 bases and J lost 4 bases. The CDR3 runs to 13 residues.

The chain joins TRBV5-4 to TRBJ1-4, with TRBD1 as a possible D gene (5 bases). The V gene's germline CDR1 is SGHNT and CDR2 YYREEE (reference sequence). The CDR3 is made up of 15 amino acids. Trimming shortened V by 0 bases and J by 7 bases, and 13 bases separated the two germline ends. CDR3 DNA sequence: TGTGCCAGCAGCTTGGCCGGCAGGGTAGCTGAAAAACTGTTTTTT. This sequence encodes CASSLAGRVAEKLFF.

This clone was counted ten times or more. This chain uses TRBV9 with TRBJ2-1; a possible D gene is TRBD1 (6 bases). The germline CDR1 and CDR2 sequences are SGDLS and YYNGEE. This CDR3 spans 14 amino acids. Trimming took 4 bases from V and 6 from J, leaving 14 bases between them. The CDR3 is CASSPRGIVNEQFF. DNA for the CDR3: TGTGCCAGCAGCCCTAGGGGGATAGTCAATGAGCAGTTCTTC. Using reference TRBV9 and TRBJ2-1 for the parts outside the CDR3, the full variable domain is DSGVTQTPKHLITATGQRVTLRCSPRSGDLSVYWYQQSLDQGLQFLIQYYNGEERAKGNILERFSAQQFPDLHSELNLSSLELGDSALYFCASSPRGIVNEQFFGPGTRLTVL.